The source of this T cell receptor (beta chain) is a study of T cell clonality in common variable immunodeficiency (dated by TCRdb to the mid-2010s). Most of the CVID patients and most of the healthy controls were of Caucasian heritage. Heparinized peripheral whole blood samples of about 4.5 to 8.5 ml were obtained from each donor. Genomic DNA from adults with common variable immune deficiency (CVID) and from healthy adult controls was the source for sequencing TCRbeta CDR3 repertoires. There were about 22 healthy adult volunteers in the control group (roughly twelve female and 10 or so male), ranging in age from roughly 23 to 75 years, with a mean age of around 33. To isolate peripheral blood mononuclear cells, diluted blood was subjected to density centrifugation over Hypaque 1077 or Ficoll-Paque. Genomic DNA was obtained from unsorted mononuclear cells using either Qiagen column purification or a centrifugation-based method.

The germline ends are 6 bases apart after V is trimmed by 3 bases and J by 4 bases. The CDR1 and CDR2 encoded by the germline V gene (reference sequence) are DFQATT and SNEGSKA. The CDR3, from cysteine to phenylalanine, totals 11 residues. The DNA covers only part of the CDR3, 24 bases in frame from base 1. The full study reports these points: CVID TCRbeta sequences reportedly showed fewer deletions and N-nucleotide insertions and lacked highly modified clones with 13 or more V deletions. TCRbeta clonality was higher in CVID subjects than in healthy controls (t-test p = 0.018), and the increase was most characteristic of about a third of subjects. Fewer TCRbeta clones were shared among CVID subjects than among healthy controls (p < 0.0001). Even though DNA input was equal, the average per sample came to about 81,820 unique sequences for controls compared with about 30,000 for CVID samples. According to the authors, figuring out what caused the increased clonality in CVID would require sequencing the repertoires of T cell subpopulations. Patient heterogeneity within the CVID cohort put limits on correlating repertoire features with clinical complications.

This clone was counted at least ten times. Its cognate antigen has yet to be identified. Read sequence stops 3 residues before the CDR3 end, and the germline J gene provides the missing end. For sequencing, equivalent amounts of genomic DNA were input from CVID and control samples. For every sample, a 60 bp segment covering the rearranged TCRbeta CDR3 region was amplified and then sequenced. The immunoSEQ assay, a bias-corrected multiplex PCR with high-throughput sequencing, was employed for TCRbeta amplification. On the study's bioinformatics: Every unique nucleotide sequence was considered a clone and was annotated with V, D and J genes, copy number and frequency. Sequences were labeled productive if in frame, and non-productive if out of frame or containing stop codons. As previously described, clonality was calculated on the basis of Shannon's entropy. The predicted amino acid sequences of productive clones were used to derive mean CDR3 Kyte-Doolittle hydropathy. Hierarchical clustering of scaled V gene usage was performed with the R hclust function using Manhattan distance and complete linkage. Sharing of clones by CDR3 amino acid sequence was evaluated by resampling 12 repertoires per group over 100 rounds. The repertoires were screened for over 60 published EBV-specific TCRbeta sequences and approximately 240 published CMV-specific TCRbeta sequences. A couple of CVID samples that yielded fewer than 10,000 sequences were excluded from the analysis, so 42 CVID repertoires were retained. In its TCRdb copy, this immuneACCESS table keeps in-frame sequences only and misses some clones. Where compared with another copy, unresolved V genes explain less than half of these, and the others have no known cause. The V and J calls and clone size were taken over from that table, and D and trimming were inferred from the DNA. The table notes about 45,000 clones here, none of them singletons. The ten largest clones take up less than 11% of the sample.

The source is a person aged 18 to 75 in good health. The sequencing sample was made of peripheral blood mononuclear cells. This sequence uses TRBV20-1 and TRBJ1-2; the D gene cannot be resolved reliably. The sequenced CDR3 bases are TGCAGTGCTAGCCGCGCCTATGGC. This translates into CSASRAYG. The whole CDR3 protein reads CSASRAYGYTF.